What follows are 22 T cell receptor beta chains derived from one specimen sequenced in a study of shared clonotypes between healthy human individuals. Data came from immunoSEQ multiplex PCR; TCRdb stores just in-frame clones and leaves some out. This table holds roughly 2.5 million clones, around 90% found once. Sequencing used naive CD4+ T cells sorted from blood. Noted subset: CD45RA+ positively selected. These receptors were taken from a young man in good health.

The table lists this clone with a count of one. The J gene is TRBJ2-2, the V gene TRBV2, with unresolved D. This CDR3 is built from 15 residues. The germline V gene has CDR1 SNHLY and CDR2 FYNNEI. The V end was cut by 1 base, the J end by 1 base, with 7 bases between. Here the CDR3 DNA reads TGTGCCAGCAGTGAAGGGTGGGTGAACACCGGGGAGCTGTTTTTT. Its protein is CASSEGWVNTGELFF.

The V call is TRBV4-3, the J call TRBJ2-7; D remains ambiguous. Germline CDR1 and CDR2: LGHNA and YSLEER. The V end was cut by 0 bases, the J end by 2 bases, with 14 bases between. This CDR3 has 16 residues. The chain's CDR3 is CASSQESGSYPYEQYF. Here the CDR3 DNA reads TGCGCCAGCAGCCAAGAGTCTGGCAGCTACCCCTACGAGCAGTACTTC.

A remark on this clone: Other DNA sequences of this sample code for an identical CDR3. The DNA of the CDR3 is TGTGCCAGCAGTTTAGGTCAGCCCCAGCATTTT. The encoded protein is CASSLGQPQHF. The genes are TRBV28 and TRBJ1-5; no clear D gene. Looked up from germline, CDR1 is MDHEN and CDR2 is SYDVKM. V was shortened by 2 bases and J by 6 bases, with 2 bases between the two germline ends. The length of the CDR3 is 11 residues.

The chain employs TRBV6-1 and TRBJ1-3; D is undetermined. The CDR3 covers 14 residues. Trimming left V 6 bases short and J 0 bases short, with 9 bases between. Germline CDR1 is MNHNS and CDR2 is SASEGT. The CDR3 DNA follows: TGTGCCAGCAGATGGTCCTCCTCTGGAAACACCATATATTTT. Its protein product is CASRWSSSGNTIYF.

The chain combines TRBV6-1 with TRBJ1-6; 7 bases map to TRBD1. V trimming: 8 bases; J trimming: 5 bases; junction bases outside the gene matches: 9. The CDR3 is 15 amino acids. Germline values: CDR1 MNHNS, CDR2 SASEGT. The CDR3 DNA sequence: TGTGCCAGCCTATCCCAGACAGGGAATAATTCACCCCTCCACTTT. Encoded protein: CASLSQTGNNSPLHF.

On this clone itself: The sample has other DNA sequences that encode this CDR3 too. The V gene is TRBV28, the J gene TRBJ2-5; tentatively, D is TRBD2 (5 bases). CDR3 length: 12 residues. V shed 4 bases and J shed 4 bases, with 7 bases lying between them. Germline CDR1 MDHEN, CDR2 SYDVKM. The CDR3 DNA reads as TGTGCCAGCAGTTCGGGGAGAGAGACCCAGTACTTC. Encoded protein: CASSSGRETQYF. Together with reference TRBV28 and TRBJ2-5, the CDR3 gives the full variable domain: DVKVTQSSRYLVKRTGEKVFLECVQDMDHENMFWYRQDPGLGLRLIYFSYDVKMKEKGDIPEGYSVSREKKERFSLILESASTNQTSMYLCASSSGRETQYFGPGTRLLVL.

The chain recombines TRBV11-2 with TRBJ2-3; TRBD2 aligns across 9 bases. Germline trimming cut 0 bases from V and 4 bases from J; bases unmatched to any gene: 8. CDR3 length equals 17 residues. CDR1 is SGHAT and CDR2 is FQNNGV in the germline V gene. Written as DNA, the CDR3 is TGTGCCAGCAGCTTAGATCGTCCTAGCGGGACCTCAGATACGCAGTATTTT. Protein: CASSLDRPSGTSDTQYF.

The chain combines TRBV4-1 with TRBJ2-3; 12 nucleotides align to TRBD2. With V trimmed by 1 base and J by 0 bases, 8 bases remained unmatched. The CDR3 is 19 amino acids. Germline V CDR1 and CDR2: MGHRA, YSYEKL. Here the CDR3 reads CASSQAGLAGGQSTDTQYF. CDR3 coding DNA: TGCGCCAGCAGCCAAGCAGGTCTAGCGGGGGGGCAGAGCACAGATACGCAGTATTTT.

V is TRBV10-3 and J is TRBJ2-2; the D gene could be TRBD1 or TRBD2 (5 bases each). Germline V gene data show CDR1 as ENHRY and CDR2 as SYGVKD. The CDR3 is made up of 15 amino acids. The germline V and J ends were trimmed by 10 bases and 1 base, with 16 bases remaining between them. The CDR3 DNA sequence: TGTGCCACCTCGGCCGGGACCCAGAACACCGGGGAGCTGTTTTTT. Translated: CATSAGTQNTGELFF.

The chain uses TRBV19 and TRBJ2-4; tentative D call: TRBD1 (5 bases). V was shortened by 0 bases and J by 0 bases, with 6 bases between the two germline ends. CDR3 size: 15 residues. Germline CDR1 is LNHDA and CDR2 is SQIVND (reference sequence). The CDR3, as DNA: TGTGCCAGTAGTATAGAAGGGGTAGCCAAAAACATTCAGTACTTC. This gives the protein CASSIEGVAKNIQYF.

The CDR3 DNA is TGCGCCAGCAGCCAAGAGGACAGGGCGTCCCAAGCTTTCTTT. It yields the protein CASSQEDRASQAFF. This rearrangement joins TRBV4-1 to TRBJ1-1; 8 bases line up with TRBD1. Germline CDR1 is MGHRA and CDR2 is YSYEKL. The CDR3 length is 14 residues. The ends lost 0 bases at V and 9 bases at J; junction bases unmatched: 6.

This chain joins TRBV23-1 and TRBJ2-3, with D unclear. TRBV23-1 is filed as an ORF, its function uncertain. The V end was cut by 3 bases, the J end by 6 bases, with 10 bases between. This CDR3 contains 13 residues. The CDR3 reads CASSQDLRDTQYF. The DNA for the CDR3 is TGCGCCAGCAGTCAGGACCTCCGCGATACGCAGTATTTT.

J is TRBJ2-7 and V is TRBV2; 7 nucleotides align to TRBD2. The junction had 15 bases not matched to a gene; V was cut back by 11 bases and J by 2 bases. CDR1 and CDR2 from the germline V gene are SNHLY and FYNNEI. The CDR3 runs 15 residues. DNA for the CDR3: TGTGCCGGGGGGATGGCGGGAGTAGGCGCCTACGAGCAGTACTTC. It is translated as CAGGMAGVGAYEQYF. The whole variable domain, remainder taken from reference TRBV2 and TRBJ2-7, is EPEVTQTPSHQVTQMGQEVILRCVPISNHLYFYWYRQILGQKVEFLVSFYNNEISEKSEIFDDQFSVERPDGSNFTLKIRSTKLEDSAMYFCAGGMAGVGAYEQYFGPGTRLTVT.

This clone came up once. The V and J genes are TRBV10-3 and TRBJ2-7; TRBD2 aligns across 9 bases. V gave up 9 bases and J gave up 0 bases; unmatched junction bases: 9. The CDR3 has 15 residues. Germline CDR1 is ENHRY and CDR2 is SYGVKD. CDR3 in DNA: TGTGCCATGGCACCCGCGGGGGGGGACTCCTACGAGCAGTACTTC. Amino acid sequence: CAMAPAGGDSYEQYF.

The CDR3 nucleotides read TGTGCCAGCAGCGTAGGGACTAGCGCGGGATACGAGCAGTACTTC. Protein sequence: CASSVGTSAGYEQYF. This chain connects TRBV9 to TRBJ2-7; 9 bases fit TRBD2. V lost 0 bases, J lost 4 bases, and 5 bases stayed unmatched. The CDR3 spans 15 residues. Germline lookup yields CDR1 SGDLS and CDR2 YYNGEE.

To note about this clone: This CDR3 is also generated by other DNA sequences in the sample. The J gene is TRBJ2-3, the V gene TRBV18, with D maybe TRBD1 (6 bases). The CDR3 contains 16 residues. The germline V gene encodes CDR1 KGHSH and CDR2 LQKENI. With 3 bases removed from V and 1 base from J, the gap between germline ends came to 14 bases. The CDR3 nucleotides are TGTGCCAGCTCACCTACAGGGACGGGCGGCACAGATACGCAGTATTTT. Its translation: CASSPTGTGGTDTQYF. The full variable domain, with the rest looked up from reference TRBV18 and TRBJ2-3, is NAGVMQNPRHLVRRRGQEARLRCSPMKGHSHVYWYRQLPEEGLKFMVYLQKENIIDESGMPKERFSAEFPKEGPSILRIQQVVRGDSAAYFCASSPTGTGGTDTQYFGPGTRLTVL.

This clone appeared a few times. The chain employs TRBV19 and TRBJ1-1; D ambiguous. CDR3 length: 13 amino acids. Germline loops: CDR1 LNHDA, CDR2 SQIVND (reference sequence). V gave up 4 bases and J gave up 1 base, with 7 bases separating them. This CDR3 is CASSNDGNTEAFF. CDR3 in DNA: TGTGCCAGTAGTAATGACGGGAACACTGAAGCTTTCTTT.

The chain combines TRBV2 with TRBJ1-3, with D tentatively TRBD1 (5 bases). V shed 1 base and J shed 4 bases, with 14 bases lying between them. The CDR3 totals 16 residues. Germline values: CDR1 SNHLY, CDR2 FYNNEI. CDR3 DNA sequence: TGTGCCAGCAGTGAAGGGGGCAAGGCAACCGGAAACACCATATATTTT. Amino acids: CASSEGGKATGNTIYF.

This clone was detected once. This chain uses TRBV27 with TRBJ1-4, with 8 bases that match TRBD1. Trimming removed 1 base from V and 6 bases from J; junction bases left unmatched: 13. The CDR3 is made up of 18 amino acids. Germline values: CDR1 MNHEY, CDR2 SMNVEV (reference sequence). This CDR3 is CASSLFPFRRTGHEKLFF. The DNA for the CDR3 is TGTGCCAGCAGTTTATTCCCATTCCGCAGGACAGGGCATGAAAAACTGTTTTTT.

The chain recombines TRBV5-1 with TRBJ1-6; maybe TRBD1 (6 bases). V lost 5 bases, J lost 8 bases, and 20 bases lay in between. The CDR3 consists of 16 residues. CDR1 is SGHRS and CDR2 is YFSETQ in the germline V gene. The DNA for the CDR3 is TGCGCCAGCAGGGGGCAGGGGCGGACGGGAGATTCACCCCTCCACTTT. Amino acid sequence: CASRGQGRTGDSPLHF.

CDR3 residues: CATSIAGAGEQYF. In DNA, the CDR3 is TGTGCCACCTCCATAGCGGGAGCGGGGGAGCAGTACTTC. The gene calls are TRBV2 and TRBJ2-7; 9 bases are a match to TRBD2. CDR1 and CDR2 (germline): SNHLY, FYNNEI. The J segment lost 7 bases and the V segment lost 10 bases, leaving 11 bases of the junction unmatched. This CDR3 is 13 amino acids long.

The chain has TRBV5-4 and TRBJ2-1; D possibly corresponds to TRBD2 (6 bases). V was clipped by 0 bases and J by 0 bases, with 13 bases between them. This CDR3 comprises 17 residues. Germline V gene lookup returns CDR1 SGHNT and CDR2 YYREEE (reference sequence). CDR3 sequence reads: CASSLGASVSSYNEQFF. CDR3 nucleotides: TGTGCCAGCAGCTTGGGCGCTAGCGTGAGCTCCTACAATGAGCAGTTCTTC.